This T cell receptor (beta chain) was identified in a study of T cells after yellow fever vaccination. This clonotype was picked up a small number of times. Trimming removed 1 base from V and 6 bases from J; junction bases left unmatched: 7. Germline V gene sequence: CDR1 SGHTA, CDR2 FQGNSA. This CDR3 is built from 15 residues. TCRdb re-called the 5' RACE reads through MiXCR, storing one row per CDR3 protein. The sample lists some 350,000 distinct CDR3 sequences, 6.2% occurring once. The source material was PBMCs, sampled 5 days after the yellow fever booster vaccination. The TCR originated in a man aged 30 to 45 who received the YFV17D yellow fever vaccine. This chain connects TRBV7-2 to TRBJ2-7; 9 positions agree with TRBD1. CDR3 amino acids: CASSLVTGGVPEQYF. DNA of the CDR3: TGTGCCAGCAGCTTAGTTACAGGGGGCGTCCCCGAGCAGTACTTC.